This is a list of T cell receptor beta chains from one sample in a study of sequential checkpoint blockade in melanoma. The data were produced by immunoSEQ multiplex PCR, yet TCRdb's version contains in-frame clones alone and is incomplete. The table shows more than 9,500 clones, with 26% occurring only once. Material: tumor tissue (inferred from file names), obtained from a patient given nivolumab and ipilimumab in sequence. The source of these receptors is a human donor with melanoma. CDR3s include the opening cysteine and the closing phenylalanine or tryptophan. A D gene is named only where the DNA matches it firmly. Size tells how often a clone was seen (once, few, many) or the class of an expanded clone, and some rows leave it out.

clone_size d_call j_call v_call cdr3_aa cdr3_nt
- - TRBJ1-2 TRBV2 CASTTRQGGYTF TGTGCCAGCACCACCCGGCAGGGCGGCTACACCTTC
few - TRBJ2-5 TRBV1 CASSQGYARGTETQYF TGCGCCAGCAGCCAAGGTTATGCGCGGGGAACGGAGACCCAGTACTTC
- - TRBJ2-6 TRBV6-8 CASSYYRSGANVLTF TGTGCCAGCAGTTATTATAGATCAGGGGCCAACGTCCTGACTTTC
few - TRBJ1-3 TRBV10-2 CASMMTGGNTIYF TGCGCCAGCATGATGACGGGCGGAAACACCATATATTTT
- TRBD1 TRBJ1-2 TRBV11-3 CASSLRQGVLAGRYGYTF TGTGCCAGCAGCTTGAGACAGGGAGTCCTAGCTGGACGGTATGGCTACACCTTC
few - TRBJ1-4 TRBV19 CASSILTTSRGEKLFF TGTGCCAGTAGTATCCTTACCACTAGTAGGGGTGAAAAACTGTTTTTT
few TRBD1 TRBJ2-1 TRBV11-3 CASSPGTGLKNEQFF TGTGCCAGCAGCCCAGGGACAGGGCTAAAAAATGAGCAGTTCTTC
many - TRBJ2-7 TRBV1 CTSSPGTSGGSSYEQYF TGCACCAGCAGCCCCGGGACTAGCGGGGGTAGCTCCTACGAGCAGTACTTC
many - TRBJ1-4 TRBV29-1 CSGTGPENEKLFF TGCAGCGGAACAGGGCCAGAGAATGAAAAACTGTTTTTT
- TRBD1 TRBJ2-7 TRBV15 CATSTGQGALEQYF TGTGCCACCAGCACGGGACAGGGGGCATTGGAGCAGTACTTC
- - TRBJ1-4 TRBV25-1 CASSESAGATNEKLFF TGTGCCAGCAGTGAATCGGCAGGAGCAACTAATGAAAAACTGTTTTTT
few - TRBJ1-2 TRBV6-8 CASSYGGVANYGYTF TGTGCCAGCAGTTACGGTGGGGTAGCGAACTATGGCTACACCTTC
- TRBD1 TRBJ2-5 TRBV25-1 CASSDFGTGQETQYF TGTGCCAGCAGTGATTTCGGGACAGGTCAAGAGACCCAGTACTTC
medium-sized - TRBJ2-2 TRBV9 CASGGVEAGELFF TGTGCCAGCGGAGGGGTCGAGGCCGGGGAGCTGTTTTTT
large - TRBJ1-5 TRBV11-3 CASSLVGGYSNQPQHF TGTGCCAGCAGCTTGGTAGGAGGGTATAGCAATCAGCCCCAGCATTTT
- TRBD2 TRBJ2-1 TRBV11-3 CASSLVLAGGQSYNEQFF TGTGCCAGCAGCTTAGTACTAGCGGGGGGGCAGTCCTACAATGAGCAGTTCTTC
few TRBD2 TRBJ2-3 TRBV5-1 CASSSYQSGGLSTDTQYF TGCGCCAGCAGCTCCTACCAAAGCGGGGGATTGAGCACAGATACGCAGTATTTT
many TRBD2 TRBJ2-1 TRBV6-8 CASSDGLAGGLGGFF TGTGCCAGCAGTGATGGACTAGCGGGGGGCCTGGGCGGGTTCTTC
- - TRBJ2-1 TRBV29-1 CSVDWGSYNEQFF TGCAGCGTTGATTGGGGCTCCTACAATGAGCAGTTCTTC
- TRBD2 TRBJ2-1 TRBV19 CASSIDLTSGGLNEQFF TGTGCCAGTAGTATAGACCTGACTAGCGGGGGGCTCAATGAGCAGTTCTTC
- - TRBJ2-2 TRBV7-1 CASSFSGPGELFF TGTGCCAGCAGCTTCTCCGGGCCCGGGGAGCTGTTTTTT
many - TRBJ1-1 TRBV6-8 CAIRAVKGNTEAFF TGTGCCATCAGGGCCGTAAAGGGAAACACTGAAGCTTTCTTT
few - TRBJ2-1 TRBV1 CTSSLWTGEDNEQFF TGCACCAGCAGCCTCTGGACAGGGGAGGACAATGAGCAGTTCTTC
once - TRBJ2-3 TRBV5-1 CASSLTGRGYTDTQYF TGCGCCAGCAGTCTTACGGGTCGGGGATACACAGATACGCAGTATTTT
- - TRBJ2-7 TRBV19 CASPNQGRSNSYEQYF TGTGCCAGTCCAAACCAGGGAAGGAGTAACTCCTACGAGCAGTACTTC
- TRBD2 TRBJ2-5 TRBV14 CASSRLLAGGPRETQYF TGTGCCAGCAGCCGACTACTAGCGGGGGGGCCACGCGAGACCCAGTACTTC
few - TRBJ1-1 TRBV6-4 CASSEVVEAFF TGTGCCAGCAGTGAAGTAGTTGAAGCTTTCTTT
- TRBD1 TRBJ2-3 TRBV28 CASSSGQASTDTQYF TGTGCCAGCAGTTCGGGACAGGCAAGCACAGATACGCAGTATTTT
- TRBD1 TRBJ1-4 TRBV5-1 CASSHGTGGDEKLFF TGCGCCAGCAGCCATGGGACAGGGGGCGATGAAAAACTGTTTTTT
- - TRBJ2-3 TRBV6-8 CASSSLLFRRTTDTQYF TGTGCCAGCAGTTCCCTCCTTTTCCGGAGGACCACAGATACGCAGTATTTT
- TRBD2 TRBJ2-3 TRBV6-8 CASQGLAGGSTDTQYF TGTGCCAGCCAGGGACTAGCGGGGGGGAGCACAGATACGCAGTATTTT
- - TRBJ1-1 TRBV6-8 CAISLGYRNTEAFF TGTGCCATCTCATTGGGGTATAGGAACACTGAAGCTTTCTTT
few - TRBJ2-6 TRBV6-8 CASSLYRSGANVLTF TGTGCCAGCAGCTTATATCGCTCTGGGGCCAACGTCCTGACTTTC
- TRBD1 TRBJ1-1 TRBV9 CASTLGTGSKEDTEAFF TGTGCCAGCACCCTAGGGACAGGGTCGAAAGAGGACACTGAAGCTTTCTTT
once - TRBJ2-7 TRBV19 CASGQFYEQYF TGTGCCAGTGGACAGTTCTACGAGCAGTACTTC
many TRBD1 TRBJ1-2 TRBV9 CASSNRGNFNYGYTF TGTGCCAGCAGCAACAGGGGTAACTTTAATTATGGCTACACCTTC
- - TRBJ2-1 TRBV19 CASSILPGTAGWYNEQFF TGTGCCAGTAGTATTCTTCCTGGGACAGCGGGTTGGTACAATGAGCAGTTCTTC
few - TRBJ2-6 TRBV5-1 CASSFRAPISGANVLTF TGCGCCAGCAGCTTCAGGGCCCCCATCTCTGGGGCCAACGTCCTGACTTTC
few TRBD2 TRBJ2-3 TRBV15 CATSRAPTSLHTDTQYF TGTGCCACCAGCAGAGCCCCGACTAGCCTGCATACAGATACGCAGTATTTT
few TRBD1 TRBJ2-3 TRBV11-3 CASSLLRDRGFTDTQYF TGTGCCAGCAGCTTACTAAGGGACAGGGGGTTCACAGATACGCAGTATTTT
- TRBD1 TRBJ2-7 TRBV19 CASGQGWYEQYF TGTGCCAGTGGACAGGGCTGGTACGAGCAGTACTTC
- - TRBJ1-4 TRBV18 CASSPGGRLGEKLFF TGTGCCAGCTCACCGGGGGGCAGGCTCGGCGAAAAACTGTTTTTT
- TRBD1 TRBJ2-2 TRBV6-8 CATGGQGAPGELFF TGTGCCACCGGGGGACAGGGGGCCCCCGGGGAGCTGTTTTTT
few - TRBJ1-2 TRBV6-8 CASMVGNELYGYTF TGTGCCAGCATGGTGGGCAATGAACTATATGGCTACACCTTC
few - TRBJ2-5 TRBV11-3 CASSLEGREETQYF TGTGCCAGCAGCTTGGAGGGCAGAGAAGAGACCCAGTACTTC
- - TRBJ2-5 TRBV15 CATSRGEYWYQETQYF TGTGCCACCAGCAGAGGAGAGTACTGGTACCAAGAGACCCAGTACTTC